One and the same sample provided the 19 T cell receptor beta chains below, sequenced in a study of long-term antiretroviral therapy in people with HIV. Run at survey level, the immunoSEQ assay was version v3.0. TCRdb keeps only in-frame clones here, not all; method: immunoSEQ multiplex PCR. The sample records about 33,000 clones, 65% to 80% being singletons. The starting material was unsorted PBMCs, obtained 2 years after starting antiretroviral therapy. The receptors stem from a woman aged 50 to 65 with HIV.

The chain has TRBV19 and TRBJ1-5, with D hard to call. In germline, CDR1 is LNHDA, CDR2 SQIVND (reference sequence). Trimming left V 5 bases short and J 6 bases short, with 11 bases between. The CDR3 length is 13 residues. In DNA form, the CDR3 reads TGTGCCAGTAGTCCCTCCAGGAGTCAGCCCCAGCATTTT. It specifies CASSPSRSQPQHF. Full variable domain (outside the CDR3, taken from reference TRBV19 and TRBJ1-5): DGGITQSPKYLFRKEGQNVTLSCEQNLNHDAMYWYRQDPGQGLRLIYYSQIVNDFQKGDIAEGYSVSREKKESFPLTVTSAQKNPTAFYLCASSPSRSQPQHFGDGTRLSIL.

The V and J genes are TRBV7-7 and TRBJ2-3; TRBD2 matches at 9 bases. This CDR3 contains 15 residues. Trimming removed 6 bases from V and 4 bases from J; junction bases left unmatched: 8. Germline V gene data show CDR1 as SSHAT and CDR2 as FNYEAQ (reference sequence). The chain's CDR3 is CASSRAGGRSDTQYF. The DNA of the CDR3 is TGTGCCAGCAGTAGGGCGGGGGGGCGCTCAGATACGCAGTATTTT.

The gene calls are TRBV5-1 and TRBJ2-3; D remains ambiguous. This CDR3 is 13 amino acids long. Per germline, CDR1 SGHRS and CDR2 YFSETQ. V gave up 5 bases and J gave up 0 bases, with 7 bases separating them. The CDR3 region has the DNA TGCGCCAGCAGGTCAGGCAGCACAGATACGCAGTATTTT. Protein sequence: CASRSGSTDTQYF.

This clone is labeled as medium-sized. The gene calls are TRBV7-3 and TRBJ2-3; D is unclear. The CDR3 covers 14 residues. The V end was cut by 5 bases, the J end by 1 base, with 10 bases between. Germline V gene data show CDR1 as SGHTA and CDR2 as FQGTGA. This CDR3 reads CASSPYYGTDTQYF. The CDR3 DNA reads as TGTGCCAGCAGCCCCTACTACGGCACAGATACGCAGTATTTT.

The chain recombines TRBV10-3 with TRBJ1-2; weak D call: TRBD1 (5 bases). Germline CDR1 reads ENHRY; CDR2 reads SYGVKD. The germline V and J ends were trimmed by 4 bases and 0 bases, with 12 bases remaining between them. This CDR3 is built from 15 residues. The CDR3 here is CAISVGAIANYGYTF. The CDR3 DNA sequence: TGTGCCATCAGTGTTGGGGCAATCGCTAACTATGGCTACACCTTC.

V is TRBV19 and J is TRBJ1-1; D not resolved. With 3 bases removed from V and 4 bases from J, the gap between germline ends came to 9 bases. Germline values: CDR1 LNHDA, CDR2 SQIVND (reference sequence). The CDR3 totals 13 residues. DNA for the CDR3: TGTGCCAGTAGTATTGGGCGGGGCACTGAAGCTTTCTTT. As protein: CASSIGRGTEAFF.

This clone was seen a few times. This chain connects TRBV2 to TRBJ2-7, with a tentative D call TRBD1 (6 bases). The V end lost 8 bases, the J end lost 4 bases, and 9 bases lay between the germline ends. Germline V gene lookup returns CDR1 SNHLY and CDR2 FYNNEI. The CDR3 is 11 amino acids. CDR3 residues: CASDRRYEQYF. In DNA form, the CDR3 reads TGTGCCAGCGACAGGCGGTACGAGCAGTACTTC.

The V and J genes are TRBV6-5 and TRBJ2-5; D ambiguous. Trimming removed 7 bases from V and 2 bases from J, with 8 bases in between. The CDR3 length is 12 residues. Germline V gene sequence: CDR1 MNHEY, CDR2 SVGAGI. CDR3 loop: CASTGRQETQYF. CDR3 nucleotide sequence: TGTGCCAGCACCGGCAGACAAGAGACCCAGTACTTC.

The chain links TRBV5-1 to TRBJ2-1; D is possibly TRBD1 (5 bases). The length of the CDR3 is 15 residues. CDR1 is SGHRS, CDR2 YFSETQ, per germline. Trimming took off 2 bases at V and 6 bases at J, with 15 bases between the two ends. The CDR3 DNA reads TGCGCCAGCAGCTTAGACAGAACTCTAGGCAATGAGCAGTTCTTC. Encoded protein: CASSLDRTLGNEQFF.

The chain employs TRBV12-5 and TRBJ2-7, with unresolved D. V lost 0 bases to trimming and J lost 7 bases, with 4 bases between them. CDR3 size: 11 residues. CDR1 and CDR2 from the germline V gene are LGHNT and FRNRAP. This chain's CDR3 is CASGLVSEQYF. CDR3 nucleotide sequence: TGTGCTAGTGGTTTGGTGTCGGAGCAGTACTTC.

The chain links TRBV6-1 to TRBJ2-7, with 7 bases that match TRBD1. V dropped 0 bases and J dropped 5; count of bases not matched to a gene: 4. The germline CDR1 and CDR2 sequences are MNHNS and SASEGT. This CDR3 has 14 residues. CDR3 bases: TGTGCCAGCAGTGAAGCGTATACAGGGGACGAGCAGTACTTC. Amino acid sequence: CASSEAYTGDEQYF.

V is TRBV30 and J is TRBJ1-2; 7 bases are shared with TRBD1. This CDR3 is built from 17 residues. Germline V CDR1 and CDR2: GTSNPN, SVGIG (reference sequence). V lost 5 bases to trimming and J lost 2 bases; unmatched junction nucleotides: 17. CDR3 DNA: TGTGCCTGGCGGCAGGGGGTTTCCCTCCCCTTGAACTATGGCTACACCTTC. Its protein product is CAWRQGVSLPLNYGYTF.

CDR3 protein: CASSLGGPRSETQYF. DNA of the CDR3: TGCGCCAGCAGCTTGGGAGGTCCTCGGTCGGAGACCCAGTACTTC. The J gene is TRBJ2-5, the V gene TRBV5-1; no clear D gene. Germline V gives CDR1 SGHRS, CDR2 YFSETQ. CDR3 length: 15 amino acids. V gave up 0 bases and J gave up 5 bases, with 14 bases separating them.

The chain combines TRBV6-5 with TRBJ2-7; TRBD1 aligns across 9 bases. Germline assignment: CDR1 MNHEY and CDR2 SVGAGI. V dropped 5 bases and J dropped 3; count of bases not matched to a gene: 8. The CDR3 has 15 amino acids. For the CDR3, the DNA is TGTGCCAGCAGTCAACAGGGGGCAGCTGGCTACGAGCAGTACTTC. This encodes CASSQQGAAGYEQYF.

V gene TRBV7-2 combines with J gene TRBJ2-5, with D possibly matching TRBD1 (6 bases). CDR1 SGHTA and CDR2 FQGNSA come from the germline V gene. V dropped 1 base and J dropped 1 base, with 7 bases sitting between them. This CDR3 comprises 14 residues. CDR3: CASSLGGGQETQYF. CDR3 DNA: TGTGCCAGCAGCTTAGGAGGGGGCCAAGAGACCCAGTACTTC.

The chain joins TRBV6-5 to TRBJ1-1; D gene ambiguous. The CDR3 has 11 amino acids. Trimming took 6 bases from V and 0 from J, leaving 2 bases between them. CDR1 and CDR2 (germline): MNHEY, SVGAGI. This chain's CDR3 is CASRMNTEAFF. The CDR3 DNA is TGTGCCAGCAGAATGAACACTGAAGCTTTCTTT.

J is TRBJ2-5 and V is TRBV29-1, with D perhaps TRBD2 (6 bases). Trimming removed 7 bases from V and 5 bases from J, with 17 bases in between. Germline CDR1 reads SQVTM; CDR2 reads ANQGSEA. This CDR3 has 13 amino acids. CDR3 nucleotide sequence: TGCAGCGAACCGGGGGAAGGAAGGGAGACCCAGTACTTC. Encoded protein: CSEPGEGRETQYF.

The chain links TRBV5-1 to TRBJ2-5; no clear D gene. The CDR3 covers 14 residues. V was shortened by 0 bases and J by 1 base, with 7 bases between the two germline ends. Per germline, CDR1 SGHRS and CDR2 YFSETQ. In DNA form, the CDR3 reads TGCGCCAGCAGCTTGGGGTCGGCCCAAGAGACCCAGTACTTC. Protein: CASSLGSAQETQYF.

The chain carries TRBV11-2 and TRBJ2-2; a possible D gene is TRBD2 (5 bases). Between the trimmed V and J ends, which lost 8 bases and 8 bases, there was a span of 18 bases. The CDR3 spans 14 residues. The germline gives CDR1 SGHAT, CDR2 FQNNGV. The CDR3 bases are TGTGCCAGCGCAACTATAAAGAGGGTAGGGGAGCTGTTTTTT. Amino acids: CASATIKRVGELFF. Filled out from reference TRBV11-2 and TRBJ2-2, the complete variable domain reads EAGVAQSPRYKIIEKRQSVAFWCNPISGHATLYWYQQILGQGPKLLIQFQNNGVVDDSQLPKDRFSAERLKGVDSTLKIQPAKLEDSAVYLCASATIKRVGELFFGEGSRLTVL.